Presented here are 3 T cell receptor beta chains from one specimen sequenced in a study of shared T cell receptors in the human thymus (dated by TCRdb to the early 2020s). Receptor amplification or capture employed the immunoSEQ multiplex PCR assay. TCRdb holds this immuneACCESS table with in-frame rearrangements only. Some clones are missing; in checked studies, unresolved V genes explain under half, and the rest has no known cause. Across this sample there are 640,000 or so clones, with over 75% seen only once. Roughly 0.0086% of the sample goes to the ten largest clones. These data also formed part of another study, on human thymus T cells.

Material for sequencing was thymocytes. The source of these receptors is a boy under two years old with a congenital heart defect. Donor details come from another sample of the same person, matched by shared clones.

V is TRBV4-2 and J is TRBJ1-5; TRBD1 is a possible D gene (5 bases). The CDR3 covers 15 residues. The ends were cut back, 4 bases at V and 3 bases at J, with 13 bases in the middle. Germline V CDR1 and CDR2: LGHNA, YNFKEQ. Here the CDR3 reads CASSPKAGNNQPQHF. In nucleotides, the CDR3 is TGTGCCAGCAGCCCCAAAGCAGGGAACAATCAGCCCCAGCATTTT.

The rearrangement uses TRBV4-3 and TRBJ2-7, with TRBD2 as a possible D gene (5 bases). The length of the CDR3 is 13 residues. V lost 6 bases, J lost 3 bases, and 12 bases lay in between. The germline CDR1 and CDR2 sequences are LGHNA and YSLEER. Here the CDR3 DNA reads TGCGCCAGCAGTCCGACAACTAGCTACGAGCAGTACTTC. This codes for CASSPTTSYEQYF.

The chain couples TRBV6-1 to TRBJ2-1; TRBD2 matches at 8 bases. The CDR3 sequence is 15 residues long. V lost 2 bases, J lost 3 bases, and 3 bases stayed unmatched. CDR1 is MNHNS and CDR2 is SASEGT in the germline V gene. The CDR3 reads CASSEWREVYNEQFF. The CDR3 region has the DNA TGTGCCAGCAGTGAATGGCGGGAGGTCTACAATGAGCAGTTCTTC.